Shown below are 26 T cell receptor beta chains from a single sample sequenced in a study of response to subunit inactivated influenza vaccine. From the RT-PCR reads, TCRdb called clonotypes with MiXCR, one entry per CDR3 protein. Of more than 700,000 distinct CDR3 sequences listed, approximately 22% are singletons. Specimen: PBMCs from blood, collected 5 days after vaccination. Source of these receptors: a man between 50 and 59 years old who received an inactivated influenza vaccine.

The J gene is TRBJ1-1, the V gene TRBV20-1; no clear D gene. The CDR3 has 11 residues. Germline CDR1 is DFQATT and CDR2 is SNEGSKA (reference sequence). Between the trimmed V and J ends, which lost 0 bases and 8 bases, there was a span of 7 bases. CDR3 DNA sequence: TGCAGTGCTAGAGATCCCCCCGAAGCTTTCTTT. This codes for CSARDPPEAFF.

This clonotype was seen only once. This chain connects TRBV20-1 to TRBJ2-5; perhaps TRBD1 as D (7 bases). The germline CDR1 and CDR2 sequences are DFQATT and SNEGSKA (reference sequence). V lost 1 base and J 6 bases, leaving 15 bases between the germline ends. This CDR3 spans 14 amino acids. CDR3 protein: CSARGEDRLKTQYF. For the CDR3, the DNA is TGCAGTGCTAGAGGGGAGGACAGGCTAAAGACCCAGTACTTC.

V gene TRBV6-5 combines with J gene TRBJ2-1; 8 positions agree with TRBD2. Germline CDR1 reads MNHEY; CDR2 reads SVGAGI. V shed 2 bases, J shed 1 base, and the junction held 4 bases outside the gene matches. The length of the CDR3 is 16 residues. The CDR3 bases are TGTGCCAGCAGTTACAGCGGGAGATCTTCCTACAATGAGCAGTTCTTC. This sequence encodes CASSYSGRSSYNEQFF.

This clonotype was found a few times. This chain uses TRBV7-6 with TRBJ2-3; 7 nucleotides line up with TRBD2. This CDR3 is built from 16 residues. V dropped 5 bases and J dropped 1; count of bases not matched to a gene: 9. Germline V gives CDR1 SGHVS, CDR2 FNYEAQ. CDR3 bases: TGTGCCAGCAGCGAGCTAGCGGTGACCCGCACAGATACGCAGTATTTT. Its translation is CASSELAVTRTDTQYF.

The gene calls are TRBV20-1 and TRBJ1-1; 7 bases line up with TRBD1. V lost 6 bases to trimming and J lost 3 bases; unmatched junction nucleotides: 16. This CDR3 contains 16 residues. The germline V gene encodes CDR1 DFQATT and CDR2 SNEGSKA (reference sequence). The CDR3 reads CSAEIQGGGRDTEAFF. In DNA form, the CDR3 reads TGCAGTGCCGAGATCCAAGGGGGCGGAAGGGACACTGAAGCTTTCTTT.

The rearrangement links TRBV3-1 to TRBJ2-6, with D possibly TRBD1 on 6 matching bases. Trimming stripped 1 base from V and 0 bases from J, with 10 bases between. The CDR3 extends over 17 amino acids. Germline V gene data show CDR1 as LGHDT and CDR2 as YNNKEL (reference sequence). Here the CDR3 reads CASSQVGHTSGANVLTF. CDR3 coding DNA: TGTGCCAGCAGCCAAGTGGGACACACCTCTGGGGCCAACGTCCTGACTTTC.

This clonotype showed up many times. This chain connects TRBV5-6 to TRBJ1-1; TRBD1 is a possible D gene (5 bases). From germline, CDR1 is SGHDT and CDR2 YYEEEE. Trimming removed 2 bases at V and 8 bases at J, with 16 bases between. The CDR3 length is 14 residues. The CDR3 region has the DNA TGTGCCAGCAGCTTTGTGGCAGGGCTCCAGGAAGCTTTCTTT. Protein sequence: CASSFVAGLQEAFF.

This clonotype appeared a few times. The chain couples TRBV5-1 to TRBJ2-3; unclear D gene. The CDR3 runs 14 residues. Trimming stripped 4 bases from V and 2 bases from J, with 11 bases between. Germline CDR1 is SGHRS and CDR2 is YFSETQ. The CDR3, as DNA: TGCGCCAGCAGCCGCGCCCGAGACACAGATACGCAGTATTTT. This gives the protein CASSRARDTDTQYF.

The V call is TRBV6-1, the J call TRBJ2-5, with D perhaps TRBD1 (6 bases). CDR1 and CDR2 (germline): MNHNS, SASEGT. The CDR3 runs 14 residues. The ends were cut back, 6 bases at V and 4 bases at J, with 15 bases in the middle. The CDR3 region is CASRRGQTPETQYF. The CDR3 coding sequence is TGTGCCAGCAGACGCGGACAGACCCCAGAGACCCAGTACTTC.

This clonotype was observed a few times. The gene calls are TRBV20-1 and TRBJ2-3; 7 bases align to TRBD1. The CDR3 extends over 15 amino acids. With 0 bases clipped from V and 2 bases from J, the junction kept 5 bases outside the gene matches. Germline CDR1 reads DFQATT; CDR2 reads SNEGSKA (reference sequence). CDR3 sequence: CSARDPGQHTDTQYF. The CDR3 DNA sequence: TGCAGTGCTAGAGATCCGGGACAGCACACAGATACGCAGTATTTT.

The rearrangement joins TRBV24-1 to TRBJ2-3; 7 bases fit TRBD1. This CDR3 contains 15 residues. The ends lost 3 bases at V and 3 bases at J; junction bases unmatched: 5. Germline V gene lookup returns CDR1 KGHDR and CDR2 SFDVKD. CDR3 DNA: TGTGCCACCAGTGATGAACGACAGGGTACAGATACGCAGTATTTT. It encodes CATSDERQGTDTQYF.

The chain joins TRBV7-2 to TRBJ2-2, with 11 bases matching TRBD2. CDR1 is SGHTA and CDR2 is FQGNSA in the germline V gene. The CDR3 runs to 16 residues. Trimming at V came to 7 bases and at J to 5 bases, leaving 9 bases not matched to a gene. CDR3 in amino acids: CASILSGGAGTGELFF. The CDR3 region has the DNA TGTGCCAGCATCCTTAGCGGGGGGGCTGGTACCGGGGAGCTGTTTTTT. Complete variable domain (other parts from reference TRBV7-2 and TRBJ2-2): GAGVSQSPSNKVTEKGKDVELRCDPISGHTALYWYRQSLGQGLEFLIYFQGNSAPDKSGLPSDRFSAERTGGSVSTLTIQRTQQEDSAVYLCASILSGGAGTGELFFGEGSRLTVL.

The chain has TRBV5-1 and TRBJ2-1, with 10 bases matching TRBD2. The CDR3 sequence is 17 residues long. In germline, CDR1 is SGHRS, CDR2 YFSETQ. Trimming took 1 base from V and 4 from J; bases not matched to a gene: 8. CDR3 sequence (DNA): TGCGCCAGCAGCTTGACGGCTAGCGGGGGCCAATACAATGAGCAGTTCTTC. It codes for CASSLTASGGQYNEQFF.

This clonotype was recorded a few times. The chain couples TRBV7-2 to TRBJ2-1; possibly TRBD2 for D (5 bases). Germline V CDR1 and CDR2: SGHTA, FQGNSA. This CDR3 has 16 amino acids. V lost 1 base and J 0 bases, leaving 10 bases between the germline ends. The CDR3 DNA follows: TGTGCCAGCAGCTTAGGACGGAGGATCTCCTACAATGAGCAGTTCTTC. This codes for CASSLGRRISYNEQFF. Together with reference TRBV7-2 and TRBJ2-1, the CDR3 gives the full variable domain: GAGVSQSPSNKVTEKGKDVELRCDPISGHTALYWYRQSLGQGLEFLIYFQGNSAPDKSGLPSDRFSAERTGGSVSTLTIQRTQQEDSAVYLCASSLGRRISYNEQFFGPGTRLTVL.

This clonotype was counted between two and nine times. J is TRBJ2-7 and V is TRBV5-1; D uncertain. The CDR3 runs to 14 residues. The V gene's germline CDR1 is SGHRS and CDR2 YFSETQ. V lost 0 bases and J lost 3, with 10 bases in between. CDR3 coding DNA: TGCGCCAGCAGCTTGGAGGGCAGGCACTACGAGCAGTACTTC. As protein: CASSLEGRHYEQYF.

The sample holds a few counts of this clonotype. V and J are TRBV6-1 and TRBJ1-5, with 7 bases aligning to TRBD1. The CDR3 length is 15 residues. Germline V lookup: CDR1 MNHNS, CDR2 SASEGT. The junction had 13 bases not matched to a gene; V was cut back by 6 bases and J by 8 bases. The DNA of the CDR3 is TGTGCCAGCAGCCCTCGGGACAGCGATATTAAGCCCCAGCATTTT. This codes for CASSPRDSDIKPQHF.

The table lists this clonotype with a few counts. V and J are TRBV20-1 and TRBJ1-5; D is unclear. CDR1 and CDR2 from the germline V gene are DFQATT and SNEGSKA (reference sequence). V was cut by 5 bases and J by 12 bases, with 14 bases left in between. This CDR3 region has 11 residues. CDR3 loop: CSAETERVQHF. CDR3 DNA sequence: TGCAGTGCTGAGACTGAGCGGGTCCAGCATTTT.

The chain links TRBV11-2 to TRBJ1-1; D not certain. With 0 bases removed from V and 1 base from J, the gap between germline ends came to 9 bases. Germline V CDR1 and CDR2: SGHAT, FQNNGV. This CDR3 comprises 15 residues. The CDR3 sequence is CASSLEWAGNTEAFF. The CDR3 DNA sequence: TGTGCCAGCAGCTTAGAGTGGGCGGGGAACACTGAAGCTTTCTTT.

In nucleotides, the CDR3 is TGTGCCAGCAGTGATAGCGGGACCAACACCGGGGAGCTGTTTTTT. Encoded protein: CASSDSGTNTGELFF. The gene calls are TRBV25-1 and TRBJ2-2, with 8 bases that match TRBD2. The CDR3 spans 15 residues. Germline lookup yields CDR1 MGHDK and CDR2 SYGVNS. J lost 2 bases, V lost 3 bases, and 2 bases had no gene match.

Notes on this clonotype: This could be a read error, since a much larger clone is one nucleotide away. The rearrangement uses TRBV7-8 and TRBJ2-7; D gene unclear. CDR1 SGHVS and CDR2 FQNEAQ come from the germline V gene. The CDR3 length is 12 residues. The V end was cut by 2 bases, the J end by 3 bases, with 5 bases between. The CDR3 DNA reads TGTGCCAGCAGCTTACCCCTCTACGAGCAGTACTTC. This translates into CASSLPLYEQYF.

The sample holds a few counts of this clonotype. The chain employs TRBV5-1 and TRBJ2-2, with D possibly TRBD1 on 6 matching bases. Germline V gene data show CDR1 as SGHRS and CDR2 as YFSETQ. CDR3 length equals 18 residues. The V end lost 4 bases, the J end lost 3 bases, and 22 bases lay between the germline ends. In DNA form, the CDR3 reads TGCGCCAGCAGCCCCGGCCTGTCTTCAGGGGTCCACACCGGGGAGCTGTTTTTT. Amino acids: CASSPGLSSGVHTGELFF.

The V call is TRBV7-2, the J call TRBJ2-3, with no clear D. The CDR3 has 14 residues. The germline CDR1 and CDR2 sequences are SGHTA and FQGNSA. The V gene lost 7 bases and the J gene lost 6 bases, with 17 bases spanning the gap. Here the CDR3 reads CASTRPWARDTQYF. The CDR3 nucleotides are TGTGCCAGCACCCGACCGTGGGCCAGGGATACGCAGTATTTT.

CDR3 region: CASRQDREQYF. Written as DNA, the CDR3 is TGCGCCAGCAGACAAGACCGGGAGCAGTACTTC. V and J are TRBV5-1 and TRBJ2-7; D gene ambiguous. Germline V gene data show CDR1 as SGHRS and CDR2 as YFSETQ. V lost 5 bases, J lost 7 bases, and 10 bases lay in between. The CDR3 loop spans 11 amino acids.

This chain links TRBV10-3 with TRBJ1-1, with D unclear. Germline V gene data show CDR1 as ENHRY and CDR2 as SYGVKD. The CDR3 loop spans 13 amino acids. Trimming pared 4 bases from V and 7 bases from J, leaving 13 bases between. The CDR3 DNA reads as TGTGCCATCAGTGGGCCCGTTAAAGGTGAAGCTTTCTTT. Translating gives CAISGPVKGEAFF.

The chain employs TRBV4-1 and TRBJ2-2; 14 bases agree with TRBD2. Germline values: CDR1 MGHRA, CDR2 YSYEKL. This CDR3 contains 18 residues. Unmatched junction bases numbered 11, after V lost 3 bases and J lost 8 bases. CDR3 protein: CASSHRATSGGARGELFF. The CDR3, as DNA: TGCGCCAGCAGCCATCGGGCGACTAGCGGGGGGGCTCGTGGGGAGCTGTTTTTT.

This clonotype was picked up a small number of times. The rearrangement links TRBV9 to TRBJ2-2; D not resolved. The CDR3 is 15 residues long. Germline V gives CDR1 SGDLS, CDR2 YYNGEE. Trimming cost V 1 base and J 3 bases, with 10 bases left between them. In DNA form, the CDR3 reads TGTGCCAGCAGCGTATTCGGGCCCGACACCGGGGAGCTGTTTTTT. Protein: CASSVFGPDTGELFF.